This record concerns one T cell receptor beta chain sequence. Its antigen remains unidentified. TCRdb independently ran MiXCR on the 5' RACE reads; one entry per CDR3 protein. The sample lists under 450,000 distinct CDR3 sequences, approximately 17% occurring once. This entry comes from a study of CD8 T cells in ankylosing spondylitis. Study-wide results and limits: A TCR beta motif made of eight highly homologous variants seemed typical of ankylosing spondylitis blood. It was reported that disease-linked clones were significantly enriched in matched ankylosing spondylitis synovial fluid. With a CD8+ phenotype, disease-linked clones were relatively rare in peripheral blood. Certain motif variants had earlier been reported in reactive arthritis synovial fluid and blood.

This CDR3 has 15 amino acids. The germline V and J ends were trimmed by 4 bases and 5 bases, with 20 bases remaining between them. CDR1 and CDR2 from the germline V gene are DFQATT and SNEGSKA (reference sequence). V gene TRBV20-1 combines with J gene TRBJ2-5, with D possibly TRBD2 on 6 matching bases. The receptor comes from a male donor with ankylosing spondylitis. The source material was blood, either unsorted or a sorted T cell fraction (not recorded which). This CDR3 is CSAKLAGGNRETQYF. The CDR3 DNA is TGCAGTGCTAAACTAGCCGGAGGGAATAGGGAGACCCAGTACTTC.